The entry below describes one T cell receptor beta chain. Its specificity is unknown. Since no conserved phenylalanine or tryptophan closes the CDR3, a read error is the likely cause. Researchers generated TCR beta cDNA from about 460 ng of total RNA, relying on a constant-region primer. It was through three nested multiplex PCR rounds of slightly modified ARM-PCR that TCR beta libraries arose. TCRdb reanalysed the multiplex PCR reads using MiXCR and keeps one entry per CDR3 protein. Here the sample spans around 78,000 distinct CDR3 sequences, 70% to 75% being singletons. This record belongs to a study of tumor-infiltrating lymphocytes in primary liver carcinoma. Background on the study: Roughly 3.5 to 8 million productive TCRbeta reads came from each sample, comparable across tissue types. Study outcomes and limitations: Compared with blood, tumor repertoires held significantly more in their top 250 clones. Tumor-blood pairs (like tumor-adjacent pairs) overlapped less than tumor region pairs did.

It was from roughly 20-30 mg of unsorted bulk tissue that RNA and DNA were co-extracted. Sampling targeted five separate regions of each tumor, which included the tumor centre. The sequencing sample was made of liver tumor tissue from sampling region 4. Documented subset: tumor region T4, right-lateral pole. This clonotype originated in a woman aged 60-75 years with primary liver carcinoma and hepatitis B virus infection.

This CDR3 reads CTSNLGTANTEAFY. In DNA, the CDR3 is TGCACCAGCAACTTAGGGACAGCGAACACTGAAGCTTTCTAT. The rearrangement joins TRBV5-1 to TRBJ1-1; 7 positions match TRBD1. This CDR3 comprises 14 residues. From germline, CDR1 is SGHRS and CDR2 YFSETQ.